This note documents a single TCR beta chain sequence. The junction had 4 bases not matched to a gene; V was cut back by 4 bases and J by 1 base. Germline V gives CDR1 KGHDR, CDR2 SFDVKD. The length of the CDR3 is 16 residues. The authors ran a second PCR of roughly 7 to 11 cycles using a sample-barcoded 5' primer and a J-beta primer mix. TCRdb reanalysed the 5' RACE reads using MiXCR and keeps one entry per CDR3 protein. Among roughly 900,000 distinct CDR3 sequences, less than 35% were seen once, and the ten largest hold 15% to 20%. The source of the sample is a study of blood T cells in healthy people across ages.

Sequencing was carried out using blood. This TCR derives from a woman aged 80 or over in good health. The chain carries TRBV24-1 and TRBJ2-1; TRBD1 matches 9 bases. Here the CDR3 reads CATSDQTGGSYNEQFF. The CDR3 DNA reads TGTGCCACCAGTGACCAGACAGGGGGGTCCTACAATGAGCAGTTCTTC.